This T cell receptor beta chain appears in the sequencing data of a study of cytomegalovirus exposure and HLA in healthy donors. Whole-study findings and limits: A link between a missense DCLRE1C variant and TCR beta V- and J-gene trimming emerged from a later analysis. The study recorded about 160 TCR beta chains that were cytomegalovirus-associated.

The study ran its PCR with 60 Vbeta and 13 Jbeta primers. Libraries were prepared by immunoSEQ multiplex PCR; TCRdb keeps only in-frame clonotypes and omits some of them. The table shows about 160,000 clones, with approximately 80% occurring only once. The CDR3 extends over 15 amino acids. Trimming removed 0 bases at V and 6 bases at J, with 13 bases between. The germline gives CDR1 SGDLS, CDR2 YYNGEE. In regard to this clone: Antigen specificity is unknown.

The sequenced material came from PBMCs. The chain employs TRBV9 and TRBJ1-5, with D possibly matching TRBD1 (6 bases). This TCR derives from a woman in her 30s in good health and CMV-seropositive. CDR3 DNA sequence: TGTGCCAGCAGCGTAGGGCTACAGGGTGGTCAGCCCCAGCATTTT. This gives the protein CASSVGLQGGQPQHF.